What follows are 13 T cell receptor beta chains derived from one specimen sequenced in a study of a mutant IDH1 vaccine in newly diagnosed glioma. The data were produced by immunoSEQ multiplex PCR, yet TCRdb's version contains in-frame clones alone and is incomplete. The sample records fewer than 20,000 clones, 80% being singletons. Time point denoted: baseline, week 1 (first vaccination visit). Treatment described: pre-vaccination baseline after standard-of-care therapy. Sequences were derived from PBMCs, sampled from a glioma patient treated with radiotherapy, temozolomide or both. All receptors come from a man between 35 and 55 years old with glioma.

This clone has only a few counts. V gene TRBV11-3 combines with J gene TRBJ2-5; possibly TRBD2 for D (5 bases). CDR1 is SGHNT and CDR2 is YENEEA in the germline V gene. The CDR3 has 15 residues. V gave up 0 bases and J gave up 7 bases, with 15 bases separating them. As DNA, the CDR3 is TGTGCCAGCAGCTTAGATGGTAATACACGGGGGACCCAGTACTTC. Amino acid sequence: CASSLDGNTRGTQYF.

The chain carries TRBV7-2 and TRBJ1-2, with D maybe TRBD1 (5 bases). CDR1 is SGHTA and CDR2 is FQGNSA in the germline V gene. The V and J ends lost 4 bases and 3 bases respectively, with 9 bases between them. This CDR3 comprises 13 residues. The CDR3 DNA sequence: TGTGCCAGCAGCTGGGGGAGCGACTATGGCTACACCTTC. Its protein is CASSWGSDYGYTF.

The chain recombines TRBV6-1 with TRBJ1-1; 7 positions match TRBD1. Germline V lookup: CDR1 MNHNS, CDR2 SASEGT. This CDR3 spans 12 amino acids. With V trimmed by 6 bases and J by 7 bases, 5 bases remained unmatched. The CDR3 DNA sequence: TGTGCCAGCAGCCAGACAGGGAGTGAAGCTTTCTTT. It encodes CASSQTGSEAFF.

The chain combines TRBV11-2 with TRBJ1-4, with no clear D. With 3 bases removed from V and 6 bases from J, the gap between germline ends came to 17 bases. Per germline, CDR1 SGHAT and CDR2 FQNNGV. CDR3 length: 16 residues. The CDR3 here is CASSFWVGAGDEKLFF. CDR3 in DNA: TGTGCCAGCAGCTTTTGGGTCGGAGCAGGAGATGAAAAACTGTTTTTT.

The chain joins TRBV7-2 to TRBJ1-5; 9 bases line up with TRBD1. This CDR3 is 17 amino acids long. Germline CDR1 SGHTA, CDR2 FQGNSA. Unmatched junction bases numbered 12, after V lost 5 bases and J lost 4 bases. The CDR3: CASSPIATGTGNQPQHF. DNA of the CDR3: TGTGCCAGCAGCCCCATAGCCACCGGGACAGGGAATCAGCCCCAGCATTTT.

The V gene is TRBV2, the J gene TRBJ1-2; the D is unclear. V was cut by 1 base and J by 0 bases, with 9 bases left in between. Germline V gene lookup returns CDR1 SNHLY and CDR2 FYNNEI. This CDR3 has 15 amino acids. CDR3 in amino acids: CASSEVRVANYGYTF. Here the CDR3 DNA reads TGTGCCAGCAGTGAAGTGAGGGTAGCTAACTATGGCTACACCTTC.

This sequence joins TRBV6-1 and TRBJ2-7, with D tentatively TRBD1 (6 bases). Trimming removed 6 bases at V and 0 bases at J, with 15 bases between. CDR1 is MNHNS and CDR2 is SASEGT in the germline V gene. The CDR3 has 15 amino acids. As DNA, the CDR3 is TGTGCCAGCAGAGTGGGGGACACAAACTCCTACGAGCAGTACGTC. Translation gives CASRVGDTNSYEQYV.

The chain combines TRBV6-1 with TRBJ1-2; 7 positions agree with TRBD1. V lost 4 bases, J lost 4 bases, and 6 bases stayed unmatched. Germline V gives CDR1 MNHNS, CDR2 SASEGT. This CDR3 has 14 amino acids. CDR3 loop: CASSGGQKFYGYTF. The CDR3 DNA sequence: TGTGCCAGCAGTGGGGGACAGAAGTTCTATGGCTACACCTTC.

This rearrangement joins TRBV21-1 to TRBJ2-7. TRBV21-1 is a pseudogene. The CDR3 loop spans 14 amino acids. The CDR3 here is CASSKVGGGYEQYV. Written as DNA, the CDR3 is TGTGCCAGCAGCAAAGTCGGAGGGGGTTACGAGCAGTACGTC.

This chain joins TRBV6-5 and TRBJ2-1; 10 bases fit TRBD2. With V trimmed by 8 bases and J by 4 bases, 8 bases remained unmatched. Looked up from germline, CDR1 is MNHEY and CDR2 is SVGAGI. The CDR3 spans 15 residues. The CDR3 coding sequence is TGTGCCAGCGGGCTAGCGGGAGCAGGATACAATGAGCAGTTCTTC. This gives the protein CASGLAGAGYNEQFF.

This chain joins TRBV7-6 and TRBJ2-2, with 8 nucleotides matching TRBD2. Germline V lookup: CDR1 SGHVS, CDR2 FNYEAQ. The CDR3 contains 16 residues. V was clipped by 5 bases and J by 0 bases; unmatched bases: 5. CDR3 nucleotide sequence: TGTGCCAGCAGCCCACAAGCGGGAGCGAACACCGGGGAGCTGTTTTTT. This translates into CASSPQAGANTGELFF.

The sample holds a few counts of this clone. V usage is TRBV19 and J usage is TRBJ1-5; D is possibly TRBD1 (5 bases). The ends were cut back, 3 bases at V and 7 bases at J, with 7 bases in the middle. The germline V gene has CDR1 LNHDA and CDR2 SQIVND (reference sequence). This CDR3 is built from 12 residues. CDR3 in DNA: TGTGCCAGTAGTATCCGGGGGCAGCCCCAGCATTTT. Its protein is CASSIRGQPQHF.

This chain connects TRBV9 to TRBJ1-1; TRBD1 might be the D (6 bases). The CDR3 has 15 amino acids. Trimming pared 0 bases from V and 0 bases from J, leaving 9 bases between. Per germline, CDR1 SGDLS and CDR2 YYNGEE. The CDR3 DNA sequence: TGTGCCAGCAGCGTAGGGGGGCAAGTGAACACTGAAGCTTTCTTT. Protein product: CASSVGGQVNTEAFF.